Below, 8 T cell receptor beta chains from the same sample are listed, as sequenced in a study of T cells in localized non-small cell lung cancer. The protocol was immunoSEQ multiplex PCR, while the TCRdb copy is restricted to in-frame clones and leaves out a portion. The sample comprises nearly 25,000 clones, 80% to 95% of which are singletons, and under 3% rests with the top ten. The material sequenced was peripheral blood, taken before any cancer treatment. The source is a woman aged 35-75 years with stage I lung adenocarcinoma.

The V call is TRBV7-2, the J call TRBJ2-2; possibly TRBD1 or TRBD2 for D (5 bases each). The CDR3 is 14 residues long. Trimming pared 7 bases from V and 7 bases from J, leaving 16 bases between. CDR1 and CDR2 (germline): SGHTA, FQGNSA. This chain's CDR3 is CASKWGPSSGELFF. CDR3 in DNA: TGTGCCAGCAAATGGGGACCTTCCAGCGGGGAGCTGTTTTTT.

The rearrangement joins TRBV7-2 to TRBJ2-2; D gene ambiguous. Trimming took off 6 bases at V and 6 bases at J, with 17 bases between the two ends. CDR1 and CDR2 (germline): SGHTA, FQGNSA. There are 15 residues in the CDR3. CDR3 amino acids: CASRLTSERSGELFF. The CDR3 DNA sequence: TGTGCCAGCAGGCTAACGAGTGAAAGATCCGGGGAGCTGTTTTTT.

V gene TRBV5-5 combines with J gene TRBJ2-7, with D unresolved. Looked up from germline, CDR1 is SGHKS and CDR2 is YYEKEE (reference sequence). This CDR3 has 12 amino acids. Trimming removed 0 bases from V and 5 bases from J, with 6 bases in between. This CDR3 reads CASSLDAHEQYF. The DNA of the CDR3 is TGTGCCAGCAGCTTGGATGCACACGAGCAGTACTTC.

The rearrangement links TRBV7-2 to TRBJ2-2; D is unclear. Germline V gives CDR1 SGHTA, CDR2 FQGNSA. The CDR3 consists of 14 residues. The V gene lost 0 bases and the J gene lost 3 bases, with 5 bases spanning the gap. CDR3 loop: CASSLALYTGELFF. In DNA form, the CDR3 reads TGTGCCAGCAGCTTAGCGCTCTACACCGGGGAGCTGTTTTTT.

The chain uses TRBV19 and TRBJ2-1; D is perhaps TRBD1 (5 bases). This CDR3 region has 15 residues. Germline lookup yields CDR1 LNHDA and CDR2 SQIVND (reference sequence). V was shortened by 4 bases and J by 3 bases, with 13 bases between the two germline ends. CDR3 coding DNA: TGTGCCAGTAGTAGTTCCCAGGGTTTCTACAATGAGCAGTTCTTC. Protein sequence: CASSSSQGFYNEQFF.

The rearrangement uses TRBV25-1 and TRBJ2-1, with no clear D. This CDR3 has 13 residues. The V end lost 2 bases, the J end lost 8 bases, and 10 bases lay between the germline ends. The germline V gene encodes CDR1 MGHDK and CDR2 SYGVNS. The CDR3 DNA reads TGTGCCAGCAGTGAAGGTGGGGTGGATGAGCAGTTCTTC. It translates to CASSEGGVDEQFF.

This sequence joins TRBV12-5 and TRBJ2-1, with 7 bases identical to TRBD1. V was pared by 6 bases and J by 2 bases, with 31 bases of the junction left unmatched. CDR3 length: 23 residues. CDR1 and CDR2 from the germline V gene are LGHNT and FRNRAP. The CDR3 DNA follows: TGTGCTAGTGGCCCCGGAGAGCAGGGGGTTTTCGTCTGCTTACCCGAACCCTACAATGAGCAGTTCTTC. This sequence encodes CASGPGEQGVFVCLPEPYNEQFF. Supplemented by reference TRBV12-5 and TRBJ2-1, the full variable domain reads DARVTQTPRHKVTEMGQEVTMRCQPILGHNTVFWYRQTMMQGLELLAYFRNRAPLDDSGMPKDRFSAEMPDATLATLKIQPSEPRDSAVYFCASGPGEQGVFVCLPEPYNEQFFGPGTRLTVL.

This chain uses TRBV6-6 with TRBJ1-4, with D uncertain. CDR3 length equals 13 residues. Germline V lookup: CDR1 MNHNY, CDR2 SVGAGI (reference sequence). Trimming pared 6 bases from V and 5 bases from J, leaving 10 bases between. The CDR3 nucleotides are TGTGCCAGCAGCTGGGAATTGAATGAAAAACTGTTTTTT. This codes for CASSWELNEKLFF.